The rows below give T cell receptor beta chains drawn from one sample of a study of neurological immune-mediated disorders. In TCRdb, the 5' RACE reads were re-called with MiXCR into one record per CDR3 protein. The data contain tens of thousands of distinct CDR3 sequences, roughly 4.4% of them singletons. Material for sequencing was PBMCs. These receptors all come from a woman in her fifties or sixties with multiple sclerosis. Both conserved end residues are part of each CDR3. The D gene is left open where the match is weak. Clone size is shown for a subset of rows, as once, few, many or a class of expanded clone.

NA	TRBJ2-3	NA	TRBV7-2	TGTGCCAGCAGCCTGACTAGTTCTAGCACAGATACGCAGTATTTT	CASSLTSSSTDTQYF
NA	TRBJ2-3	NA	TRBV10-1	TGCGCCAGCAGCCGGGCCGGGCGAACAGATACGCAGTATTTT	CASSRAGRTDTQYF
many	TRBJ1-2	NA	TRBV6-5	TGTGCCAGCGGGGTGGGCTATGGCTACACCTTC	CASGVGYGYTF
few	TRBJ2-5	TRBD2	TRBV20-1	TGCAGTGCTGCCGGGACTACCCTAGGGGCCCAGTACTTC	CSAAGTTLGAQYF
many	TRBJ1-1	NA	TRBV10-3	TGTGCCATCAGTGAGACAGGGTGGAACACTGAAGCTTTCTTT	CAISETGWNTEAFF
many	TRBJ1-4	NA	TRBV27	TGTGCCAGCAGTCCGGGGTACCCGAATGAAAAACTGTTTTTT	CASSPGYPNEKLFF
many	TRBJ2-1	TRBD2	TRBV14	TGTGCCAGCAAAGCGGGAGACTACAATGAGCAGTTCTTC	CASKAGDYNEQFF
many	TRBJ1-2	NA	TRBV9	TGTGCCAGCAGCGTAGATCCAGACCCAAACTATGGCTACACCTTC	CASSVDPDPNYGYTF
many	TRBJ1-2	NA	TRBV20-1	TGCAGTGCTAGAGGTAACAGCGCCTACACCTTC	CSARGNSAYTF
many	TRBJ2-5	NA	TRBV28	TGTGCCAGCAGTTTATCCGGTTATCGGGGGAGTGAGACCCAGTACTTC	CASSLSGYRGSETQYF
many	TRBJ2-1	TRBD1	TRBV28	TGTGCCAGCAGAAGGACAGGGGGATACAATGAGCAGTTCTTC	CASRRTGGYNEQFF
many	TRBJ2-2	NA	TRBV5-1	TGCGCCAGCAGCTTGATGGGTCCGAACACCGGGGAGCTGTTTTTT	CASSLMGPNTGELFF
NA	TRBJ2-7	NA	TRBV2	TGTGCCAGCAGTGATGGGGGGGCTCCCTCCTACGAGCAGTACTTC	CASSDGGAPSYEQYF
few	TRBJ2-7	NA	TRBV5-1	TGCGCCAGCAGCTTCACCCGAGGGACCTACGAGCAGTACTTC	CASSFTRGTYEQYF